The 30 T cell receptor beta chains in this list originate from one sample, sequenced in a study of tumor and adjacent non-tumor tissue in lung cancer. The library came from three nested PCR rounds adapted from ARM-PCR protocols. TCRdb reprocessed the multiplex PCR reads with MiXCR, giving one entry per CDR3 protein. The profile covers around 86,000 distinct CDR3 sequences, with over 60% appearing a single time and roughly 10% taken by the ten largest. The template was RNA from unsorted bulk tissue. Sequenced: lung tumor tissue. All receptors derive from a woman in her thirties or forties with non-small cell lung cancer.

In regard to this clonotype: A much larger clone differs from this one at a single base, so this may be a read error. CDR3 amino acids: CASRLAGPDTQYF. CDR3 bases: TGTGCCAGCAGGTTAGCGGGACCAGATACGCAGTATTTT. The chain carries TRBV28 and TRBJ2-3; TRBD2 matches 8 bases. The CDR3 has 13 amino acids. The trim removed 6 bases at V and 4 bases at J, leaving 3 bases unmatched. Germline CDR1 reads MDHEN; CDR2 reads SYDVKM. The variable domain in full, with the rest retrieved from reference TRBV28 and TRBJ2-3, is DVKVTQSSRYLVKRTGEKVFLECVQDMDHENMFWYRQDPGLGLRLIYFSYDVKMKEKGDIPEGYSVSREKKERFSLILESASTNQTSMYLCASRLAGPDTQYFGPGTRLTVL.

Remarks on this clonotype: At one end the junction does not follow the germline gene, possibly because of a read error. V and J are TRBV4-1 and TRBJ1-5, with no clear D. Per germline, CDR1 MGHRA and CDR2 YSYEKL. This CDR3 is built from 14 residues. Here the CDR3 reads CASTQASHSQLQHF. The CDR3 nucleotides are TGCGCCAGCACCCAAGCATCGCATTCTCAGCTCCAGCATTTT.

The chain carries TRBV29-1 and TRBJ2-2; 7 bases align to TRBD2. Germline V gives CDR1 SQVTM, CDR2 ANQGSEA. After removal of 3 bases from V and 7 bases from J, the junction contained 8 bases not matched to a gene. The CDR3 is 14 amino acids. The CDR3 loop reads CSVDAVGGCGELFF. In DNA, the CDR3 is TGCAGCGTTGACGCGGTCGGGGGGTGCGGGGAGCTGTTTTTT.

There are many counts of this clonotype. The chain links TRBV13 to TRBJ1-1, with no clear D. V lost 3 bases and J 1 base, leaving 9 bases between the germline ends. The CDR3 spans 14 residues. CDR1 is PRHDT, CDR2 FYEKMQ, per germline (reference sequence). The CDR3 nucleotides are TGTGCCAGCAGCTTGACCTATGCGAACACTGAAGCTTTCTTT. Protein sequence: CASSLTYANTEAFF.

As concerns this clonotype: At one of its ends the junction is not consistent with the germline gene, which may arise from a read error. This chain links TRBV2 with TRBJ2-4, with D tentatively TRBD1 or TRBD2 (5 bases each). The CDR3 contains 17 residues. Germline V gene data show CDR1 as SNHLY and CDR2 as FYNNEI. In DNA form, the CDR3 reads TGTACCAGCAGTGAGAGAGGGTGGGGCAGCTCCAAAAACATTCAGTACTTC. Amino acid sequence: CTSSERGWGSSKNIQYF.

Worth noting for this clonotype: This sequence may be a read error, since a much larger clone differs from it by one base. This rearrangement joins TRBV28 to TRBJ2-7; TRBD1 matches 7 bases. CDR3 length: 15 amino acids. Germline V gene sequence: CDR1 MDHEN, CDR2 SYDVKM. The CDR3: CASSFQTGLPYEHYF. The CDR3, as DNA: TGTGCCAGCAGTTTCCAGACAGGGCTACCCTACGAGCACTACTTC.

Worth noting for this clonotype: This may arise from a read error, as a much more abundant clone is one base away. This sequence joins TRBV6-5 and TRBJ1-5; tentative D call: TRBD1 (5 bases). V dropped 8 bases and J dropped 4 bases, with 24 bases sitting between them. Germline CDR1 is MNHEY and CDR2 is SVGAGI. The CDR3 has 17 amino acids. The CDR3, as DNA: TGTGCCAGCCCGACGCCGGGGTGGGGGAAACTGAATCAGCCCCAGCATTTT. Its protein is CASPTPGWGKLNQPQHF.

The chain joins TRBV7-9 to TRBJ2-3, with TRBD2 matching 8 bases. The germline CDR1 and CDR2 sequences are SEHNR and FQNEAQ (reference sequence). Losses at the gene ends were 5 bases for V and 1 base for J; bases not matched to a gene: 11. There are 17 residues in the CDR3. CDR3 DNA sequence: TGTGCCAGCAGCCAACCTACCCTGACTAGCGGCACAGATACGCAGTATTTT. It yields the protein CASSQPTLTSGTDTQYF.

Notes on this clonotype: The conserved phenylalanine or tryptophan is not found at the CDR3 terminus, so this likely reflects a read error. V is TRBV11-2 and J is TRBJ1-5, with D uncertain. CDR1 is SGHAT, CDR2 FQNNGV, per germline. The CDR3 has 13 residues. DNA for the CDR3: TGTACCAGCAGCTTAATGCGAGGGTGGCCCCAGCATTCT. It specifies CTSSLMRGWPQHS.

As to this clonotype: Lacking the conserved final phenylalanine or tryptophan, this CDR3 likely reflects a read error. It is unclear where the CDR3 begins or ends on the DNA, so no DNA is shown, and the CDR3 is as TCRdb lists it. The V and J genes are TRBV5-6 and TRBJ2-7; the listed D gene, TRBD1, was not tested against the DNA. Germline CDR1 is SGHDT and CDR2 is YYEEEE. Counting both end residues, the CDR3 totals 14 amino acids. This chain's CDR3 is CASAVQGFSYEQYS.

The chain couples TRBV6-2 or TRBV6-3 to TRBJ2-7, with TRBD1 as a possible D gene (6 bases). This CDR3 has 14 amino acids. V lost 6 bases, J lost 1 base, and 13 bases lay in between. The germline CDR1 and CDR2 sequences are MNHEY and SVGEGT. The CDR3 DNA follows: TGTGCCAGCAGCCGCTCCGGACAGTCCTACGAGCAGTACTTC. It yields the protein CASSRSGQSYEQYF.

As concerns this clonotype: The junction departs from the called germline gene at one end, perhaps through a read error. The chain uses TRBV6-1 and TRBJ2-5, with D perhaps TRBD1 (6 bases). The CDR3 length is 13 residues. Looked up from germline, CDR1 is MNHNS and CDR2 is SASEGT. The CDR3 sequence is CAIQGGSIETQYF. The DNA for the CDR3 is TGTGCCATACAGGGTGGGTCGATAGAGACCCAATACTTC.

As to this clonotype: Since no conserved phenylalanine or tryptophan closes the CDR3, a read error is the likely cause. The chain couples TRBV20-1 to TRBJ1-2, with 8 bases lining up with TRBD1. This CDR3 spans 14 amino acids. CDR1 and CDR2 from the germline V gene are DFQATT and SNEGSKA (reference sequence). Trimming took 4 bases from V and 4 from J; bases not matched to a gene: 8. The CDR3 DNA reads as TGCAGTGCTACTACGACAGGGGAACTCTATGGCTACACCTTG. This sequence encodes CSATTTGELYGYTL.

To note about this clonotype: Relative to the germline gene, one junction end is altered; a read error may explain this. The J gene is TRBJ2-1, the V gene TRBV11-2; D is undetermined. The CDR3 length is 15 residues. Germline loops: CDR1 SGHAT, CDR2 FQNNGV. CDR3 loop: CASSLGSATYNEQLF. In DNA form, the CDR3 reads TGTGCCAGCAGCCTGGGATCAGCAACCTACAACGAGCAGTTGTTC. Looking up the rest from reference TRBV11-2 and TRBJ2-1 gives the full variable domain: EAGVAQSPRYKIIEKRQSVAFWCNPISGHATLYWYQQILGQGPKLLIQFQNNGVVDDSQLPKDRFSAERLKGVDSTLKIQPAKLEDSAVYLCASSLGSATYNEQLFGPGTRLTVL.

The chain employs TRBV11-1 and TRBJ2-7; 12 nucleotides agree with TRBD2. The CDR3 loop spans 16 amino acids. Germline CDR1 is SGHAT and CDR2 is FQDESV (reference sequence). The CDR3 sequence is CTSSIGTSGFFYEQYF. The CDR3 region has the DNA TGTACGAGCAGCATCGGGACTAGCGGGTTTTTCTACGAGCAGTACTTC.

This clonotype came up a few times. The junction departs from the called germline gene at one end, perhaps through a read error. The rearrangement joins TRBV11-2 to TRBJ2-5; possibly TRBD1 for D (5 bases). This CDR3 has 14 residues. Germline lookup yields CDR1 SGHAT and CDR2 FQNNGV. The CDR3 nucleotides are TGTACCAGCAACTCTGGGGCTTTCCAAGAGACCCAGTACTTC. Its translation is CTSNSGAFQETQYF.

This clonotype appeared a single time. One junction end disagrees with the germline gene, perhaps due to a read error. This rearrangement joins TRBV11-3 to TRBJ2-3, with D perhaps TRBD2 (6 bases). The CDR3 totals 17 residues. Germline CDR1 reads SGHNT; CDR2 reads YENEEA. CDR3 loop: CACSLEGILAPTDTQYF. CDR3 DNA sequence: TGTGCCTGCAGCTTAGAGGGGATACTAGCACCCACAGATACGCAGTATTTT.

A note on this clonotype: A much larger clone differs by one base, so this may be a read error. This chain uses TRBV7-9 with TRBJ2-7; D unclear. This CDR3 contains 14 residues. Germline CDR1 and CDR2: SEHNR and FQNEAQ (reference sequence). CDR3 coding DNA: TGTGCCAGCAGCCCGCGTACCCCCAACTACGAGGAGTACTTC. Its protein product is CASSPRTPNYEEYF.

Concerning this clonotype itself: A clone one base away is much larger, so this may be a read error. The J gene is TRBJ2-7, the V gene TRBV7-9; D not certain. The germline V gene has CDR1 SEHNR and CDR2 FQNEAQ (reference sequence). This CDR3 spans 11 amino acids. CDR3: CASSSEQRAHF. The CDR3 nucleotides are TGTGCCAGCAGCTCGGAACAGAGAGCACATTTC.

This clonotype has only one observation. Since a much larger clone is just one base distant, this may be a read error. The chain uses TRBV12-3 or TRBV12-4 and TRBJ1-3; D not resolved. The CDR3 extends over 15 amino acids. The CDR3 coding sequence is TGTGTCAGCAGTCCGTCCGGACCCTGGAGAAACGCCATATATTTT. Amino acids: CVSSPSGPWRNAIYF.

The chain links TRBV11-3 to TRBJ2-5; D may be TRBD2 (5 bases). Germline CDR1 and CDR2: SGHNT and YENEEA. The length of the CDR3 is 15 residues. The V gene lost 5 bases and the J gene lost 9 bases, with 22 bases spanning the gap. CDR3 residues: CASSPDDLGQEAQYF. The CDR3 DNA reads TGTGCCAGCAGCCCGGACGACTTAGGTCAGGAGGCCCAGTACTTC.

The rearrangement joins TRBV20-1 to TRBJ2-2; 8 nucleotides line up with TRBD1. Unmatched junction bases numbered 8, after V lost 6 bases and J lost 2 bases. The V gene's germline CDR1 is DFQATT and CDR2 SNEGSKA (reference sequence). The CDR3 covers 15 residues. As DNA, the CDR3 is TGCAGTGCAAGTGCGCAGGGGGCTAACACCGGGGAGCTGTTTTTT. Translating gives CSASAQGANTGELFF.

The count of this clonotype is one. This likely comes from a read error, as the CDR3 has no conserved phenylalanine or tryptophan at its end. CDR3 nucleotides: TGTGCCAGCAGCTTGGACATGGCCGGGCCCCCCGGGGAGCTGTTTTAT. Residues: CASSLDMAGPPGELFY. The genes are TRBV5-6 and TRBJ2-2, with no clear D. Looked up from germline, CDR1 is SGHDT and CDR2 is YYEEEE. V was trimmed by 0 bases and J by 6 bases, leaving 15 bases between them. The CDR3 contains 16 residues.

This clonotype ranks as medium-sized. The chain carries TRBV11-2 and TRBJ2-1; no firm D call. The germline CDR1 and CDR2 sequences are SGHAT and FQNNGV. V lost 1 base to trimming and J lost 5 bases, with 6 bases between them. The length of the CDR3 is 13 residues. CDR3 sequence: CASSLGVNNEQFF. CDR3 sequence (DNA): TGTGCCAGCAGCTTAGGAGTCAACAATGAGCAGTTCTTC.

A note on this clonotype: At one of its ends the junction is not consistent with the germline gene, which may arise from a read error. The J gene is TRBJ2-1, the V gene TRBV5-6; maybe TRBD2 (6 bases). Germline CDR1 SGHDT, CDR2 YYEEEE. This CDR3 region has 16 residues. The CDR3, as DNA: TGTGCCAGTAGCTTCAAGTCTCTAGTGGGGGGTAATGAGCAGTTCTTC. Translating gives CASSFKSLVGGNEQFF.

Worth noting for this clonotype: A much larger clone differs from this one at a single base, so this may be a read error. The rearrangement joins TRBV6-5 to TRBJ2-2; D is perhaps TRBD2 (6 bases). The V gene lost 11 bases and the J gene lost 4 bases, with 23 bases spanning the gap. This CDR3 comprises 16 residues. The germline gives CDR1 MNHEY, CDR2 SVGAGI. In DNA, the CDR3 is TGTGCCGGCAATAACCCCCGGGACTGGGTCACCGGGGAGCTGTTTTTT. This sequence encodes CAGNNPRDWVTGELFF.

With respect to this clonotype: This may stem from a read error, because a much larger clone lies one nucleotide away. The rearrangement links TRBV4-1 to TRBJ2-5; the match to TRBD2 covers 12 bases. Germline loops: CDR1 MGHRA, CDR2 YSYEKL. CDR3 length: 17 amino acids. CDR3 in amino acids: CASSRRLAGVTQEAQYF. CDR3 sequence (DNA): TGCGCCAGCAGCCGCAGACTAGCGGGGGTGACCCAAGAGGCCCAGTACTTC.

A remark on this clonotype: At one of its ends the junction is not consistent with the germline gene, which may arise from a read error. The chain is built from TRBV11-3 and TRBJ2-2; perhaps TRBD1 as D (5 bases). CDR1 is SGHNT and CDR2 is YENEEA in the germline V gene. CDR3 length equals 13 residues. CDR3 nucleotides: TGTGCTAGCAGCTCACAGGAGTCCGGGGAGCTGTTTTTT. It yields the protein CASSSQESGELFF.

With regard to this clonotype: An end of the junction differs from the germline gene, which may be a read error. V usage is TRBV11-2 and J usage is TRBJ1-6; D is ambiguous. Looked up from germline, CDR1 is SGHAT and CDR2 is FQNNGV. CDR3 size: 15 residues. CDR3: CASSLTSGNNPPLHF. DNA for the CDR3: TGTGCCAGCAGCTTAACCTCGGGGAATAATCCACCCCTCCATTTT.

Notes on this clonotype: In this CDR3 the conserved last residue, phenylalanine or tryptophan, is missing, so a read error is likely. V and J are TRBV11-2 and TRBJ1-1; no definite D call. The CDR3 loop spans 12 amino acids. Per the germline V gene, CDR1 is SGHAT and CDR2 is FQNNGV. The CDR3 DNA is TGTGTCAGCAGCAATTCGGGCTTTGAAGCTTTCGTT. Translation gives CVSSNSGFEAFV.